This T cell receptor beta chain is drawn from a study of T cell responses to AZD1222 COVID-19 vaccine. Study-level findings and limits: As reported, nearly half of all spike-specific TCRs target variant regions that are unmutated. Clonal diversity may have been underestimated in mostly white British donors.

Both about-4-week and about-12-week second-dose recipients were combined. With respect to this clone: Its antigen remains unknown.

The CDR3 consists of 13 residues. V was shortened by 3 bases and J by 5 bases, with 10 bases between the two germline ends. The data were produced by immunoSEQ multiplex PCR, yet TCRdb's version contains in-frame clones alone and is incomplete. Of approximately 35,000 clones listed, 65% to 90% are singletons. The sample was peripheral blood, taken 28 days after the second AZD1222 dose. This sequence was found in an adult who received the AZD1222 COVID-19 vaccine. This chain links TRBV12-3 or TRBV12-4 with TRBJ1-1, with D unclear. DNA for the CDR3: TGTGCCAGCAGTTTCGAAGGAGGGACTGAAGCTTTCTTT. It codes for CASSFEGGTEAFF.